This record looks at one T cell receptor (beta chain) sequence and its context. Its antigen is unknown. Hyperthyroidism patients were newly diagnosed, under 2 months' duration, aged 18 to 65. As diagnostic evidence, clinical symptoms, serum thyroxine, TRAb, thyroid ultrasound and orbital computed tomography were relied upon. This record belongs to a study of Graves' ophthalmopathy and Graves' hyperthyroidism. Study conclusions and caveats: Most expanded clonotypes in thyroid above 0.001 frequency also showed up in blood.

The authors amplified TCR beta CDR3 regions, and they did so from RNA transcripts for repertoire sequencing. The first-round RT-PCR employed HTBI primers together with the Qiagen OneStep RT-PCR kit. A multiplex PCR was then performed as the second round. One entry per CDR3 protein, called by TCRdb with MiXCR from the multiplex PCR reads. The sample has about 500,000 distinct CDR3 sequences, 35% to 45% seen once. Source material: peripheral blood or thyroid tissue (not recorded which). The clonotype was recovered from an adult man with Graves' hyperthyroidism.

CDR3 loop: CASSLGGSRGTDTQYF. In DNA form, the CDR3 reads TGTGCCAGCAGCTTAGGAGGTAGCAGGGGCACAGATACGCAGTATTTT. V gene TRBV7-9 combines with J gene TRBJ2-3; D is possibly TRBD1 (5 bases). The CDR3 runs 16 residues. Looked up from germline, CDR1 is SEHNR and CDR2 is FQNEAQ (reference sequence). V was pared by 1 base and J by 1 base, with 12 bases between.